This T cell receptor (beta chain) was identified in a study of blood T cell repertoires in COVID-19. Overall study context: From the United States, Italy and Spain came samples of acute and convalescent COVID-19.

As originally analysed: Cell counts per sample came from amplifying reference gene primers. TCRdb keeps only in-frame clones here, not all; method: immunoSEQ multiplex PCR. That table supplies the V and J calls and clone size; D and trimming were determined from the DNA. Among about 63,000 clones listed, 70% to 80% were seen once. After removal of 5 bases from V and 7 bases from J, the junction contained 4 bases not matched to a gene. Germline V gene data show CDR1 as SGHTA and CDR2 as FQGNSA. The CDR3 is 12 residues long. This chain joins TRBV7-2 and TRBJ1-2, with 7 nucleotides matching TRBD1. The receptor was derived from a woman of 80 years or more with acute or convalescent COVID-19. The sample comprised peripheral blood. CDR3 coding DNA: TGTGCCAGCAGCACTAGACAGGGTGGCTACACCTTC. Protein product: CASSTRQGGYTF.